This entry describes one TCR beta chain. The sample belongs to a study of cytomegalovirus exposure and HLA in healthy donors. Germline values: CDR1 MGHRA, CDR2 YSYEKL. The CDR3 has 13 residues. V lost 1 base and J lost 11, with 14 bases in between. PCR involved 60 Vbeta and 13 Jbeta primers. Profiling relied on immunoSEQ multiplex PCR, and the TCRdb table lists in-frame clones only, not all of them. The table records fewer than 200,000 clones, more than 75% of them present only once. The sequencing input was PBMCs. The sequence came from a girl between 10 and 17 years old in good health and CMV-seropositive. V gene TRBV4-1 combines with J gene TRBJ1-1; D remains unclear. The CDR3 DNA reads TGCGCCAGCAGCCAAGGGCGGGGAATGGGGGCTTTCTTT. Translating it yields CASSQGRGMGAFF.